The clone carrying this TCR beta chain has only a few counts. Antigen unknown. Healthy bone marrow donors made up the cohort. Donors were nominally healthy when sampled, though unrecorded immune exposures were likely. The primer mix had 60 Vbeta and 13 Jbeta primers. TCRdb keeps only in-frame clones here, not all; method: immunoSEQ multiplex PCR. The table records roughly 130,000 clones, over 75% of them present only once. The data were taken from a study of cytomegalovirus exposure and HLA in healthy donors. Regarding the study as a whole: In presence/absence analyses, roughly uniform sequencing depth across donors was assumed.

Sequenced material: PBMCs. This sequence originates from a boy younger than 18 in good health and CMV-seronegative.

CDR3 amino acids: CAWSASNEQFF. The CDR3 nucleotides are TGTGCCTGGAGTGCTTCGAATGAGCAGTTCTTC. The V gene is TRBV30, the J gene TRBJ2-1; no clear D. V lost 1 base and J lost 7, with 5 bases in between. This CDR3 spans 11 amino acids. CDR1 and CDR2 from the germline V gene are GTSNPN and SVGIG (reference sequence).